This TCR beta chain was documented in a study of blood T cell repertoires in COVID-19. For the study at large: COVID-19 samples from acute and convalescent phases originated in the United States, Italy and Spain. T cells, B-cell-depleted T cells, or PBMCs provided the cDNA or gDNA that served as material.

As handled by the study authors: Reference gene primer amplification gave nucleated cell count estimates. Clones were read by immunoSEQ multiplex PCR, and TCRdb kept only the in-frame ones, dropping some. D and trimming were read from the DNA, whereas the V and J calls and clone size are those reported in that table. The sample holds tens of thousands of clones, around 85% seen once. This clone showed up just a few times. From germline, CDR1 is MNHEY and CDR2 SMNVEV (reference sequence). This CDR3 has 14 amino acids. Trimming removed 5 bases from V and 2 bases from J, with 13 bases in between. The sequence was collected from a man at least 80 years old with acute or convalescent COVID-19. The specimen sequenced was peripheral blood. The J gene is TRBJ2-7, the V gene TRBV27, with a tentative D call TRBD2 (6 bases). CDR3 nucleotides: TGTGCCAGCAGTGTCTCGGGACTCGCCTACGAGCAGTACTTC. Residues: CASSVSGLAYEQYF.